The present TCR beta chain was sequenced within a study of T cell responses to AZD1222 COVID-19 vaccine. Findings of the study overall: Close to half of all spike-specific TCRs reportedly target regions of the variants that are unmutated. Spike-wide vaccine-associated CD4 TCRs dominated at 160-218 and 743-854.

Only in-frame clones appear in the TCRdb table, and some are missing; sequencing was by immunoSEQ multiplex PCR. Seen here are under 200,000 clones, about 90% observed once, and the top ten hold 1.3%. Comments on this clone: The target antigen is unknown.

Germline V CDR1 and CDR2: MDHEN, SYDVKM. This CDR3 region has 16 residues. The V end was cut by 2 bases, the J end by 3 bases, with 16 bases between. The sequences come from peripheral blood, collected 28 days after the second AZD1222 dose. J is TRBJ1-2 and V is TRBV28, with D possibly matching TRBD1 (5 bases). The TCR comes from an adult who received the AZD1222 COVID-19 vaccine. CDR3 amino acids: CASSLGRAPRDYGYTF. The CDR3 DNA is TGTGCCAGCAGTTTAGGGCGGGCCCCCAGGGACTATGGCTACACCTTC.